The entry below describes one T cell receptor beta chain. The target antigen is unknown. This sample was taken from a study of CD4 T cells in relation to SARS-CoV-2 and coronaviruses. Study at large: TCR beta CDR3s were sequenced after roughly 10-day antigen culture of PBMCs. Negative control cultures got HIV-1 Nef peptides or no peptide.

Sequenced by immunoSEQ multiplex PCR; TCRdb stores in-frame clones only, minus some. The sample holds more than 20,000 clones, roughly 82% seen once. CD4+ T cells from unexposed donors were obtained before the COVID-19 pandemic (2011-2018). The cells were cultured for about ten days before CD4+ T cells were isolated. Unexposed-donor CD4+ T cells were probed with SARS-CoV-2 S/N and four cold-coronavirus spikes, cells permitting. General study findings and limits: Crossreactive clones expanded significantly less to SARS-CoV-2 than monoreactive clones.

The sequenced sample consisted of CD4+ T cells from PBMCs, cultured in vitro. The TCR originated in a human donor in good health.

The CDR3 bases are TGTGCCAGCAGTTACTCTCAGGGGGCTGAAAAACTGTTTTTT. It encodes CASSYSQGAEKLFF. The chain has TRBV6-2 or TRBV6-3 and TRBJ1-4; TRBD1 matches 8 bases. Germline trimming cut 0 bases from V and 7 bases from J; bases unmatched to any gene: 1. Looked up from germline, CDR1 is MNHEY and CDR2 is SVGEGT. CDR3 size: 14 residues.